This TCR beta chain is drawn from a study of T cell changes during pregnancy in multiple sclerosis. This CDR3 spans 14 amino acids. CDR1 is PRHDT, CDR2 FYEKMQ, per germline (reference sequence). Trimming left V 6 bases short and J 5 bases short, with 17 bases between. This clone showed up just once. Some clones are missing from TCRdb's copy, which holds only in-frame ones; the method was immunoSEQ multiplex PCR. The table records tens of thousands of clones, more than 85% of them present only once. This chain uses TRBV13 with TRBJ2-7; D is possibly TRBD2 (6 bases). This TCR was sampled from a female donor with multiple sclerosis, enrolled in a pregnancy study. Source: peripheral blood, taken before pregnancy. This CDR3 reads CASSGGLGGDEQYF. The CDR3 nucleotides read TGTGCCAGCAGTGGGGGACTGGGTGGCGACGAGCAGTACTTC.